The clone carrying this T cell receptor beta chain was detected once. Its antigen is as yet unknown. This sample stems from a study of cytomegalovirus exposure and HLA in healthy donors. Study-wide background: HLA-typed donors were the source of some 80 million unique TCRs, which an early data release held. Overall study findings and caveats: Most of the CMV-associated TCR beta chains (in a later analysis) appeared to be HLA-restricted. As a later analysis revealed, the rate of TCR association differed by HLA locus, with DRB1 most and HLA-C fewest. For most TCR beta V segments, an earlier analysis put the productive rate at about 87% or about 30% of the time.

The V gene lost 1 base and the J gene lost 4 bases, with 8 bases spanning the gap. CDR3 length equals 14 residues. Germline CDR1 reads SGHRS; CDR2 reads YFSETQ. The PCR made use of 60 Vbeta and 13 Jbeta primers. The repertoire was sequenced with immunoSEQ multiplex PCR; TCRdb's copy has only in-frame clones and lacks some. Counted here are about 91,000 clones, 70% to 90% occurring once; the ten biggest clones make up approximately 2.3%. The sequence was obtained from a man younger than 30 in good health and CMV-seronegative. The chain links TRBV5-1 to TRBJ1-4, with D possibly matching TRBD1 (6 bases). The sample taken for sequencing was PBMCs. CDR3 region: CASSLTGRNEKLFF. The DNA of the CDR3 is TGCGCCAGCAGCTTGACAGGGCGTAATGAAAAACTGTTTTTT. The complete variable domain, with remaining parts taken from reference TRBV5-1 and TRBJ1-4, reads KAGVTQTPRYLIKTRGQQVTLSCSPISGHRSVSWYQQTPGQGLQFLFEYFSETQRNKGNFPGRFSGRQFSNSRSEMNVSTLELGDSALYLCASSLTGRNEKLFFGSGTQLSVL.